This entry describes one T cell receptor (beta chain). CD4+ cells yielded CD45RA+ naive and CD45RA-negative memory subsets. V lost 4 bases to trimming and J lost 5 bases; unmatched junction nucleotides: 3. This CDR3 contains 14 residues. Germline assignment: CDR1 SGHKS and CDR2 YYEKEE (reference sequence). Assay used: immunoSEQ multiplex PCR; TCRdb lists only in-frame clones, some missing. The table includes over 2 million clones, roughly 94% detected once. The data belong to a study of shared clonotypes between healthy human individuals. Study-level background: Aged 18 to 49, the donors were a couple of women and a few men. A donor's plate count was three for CD4 naive and three for CD4 memory; CD8 naive had two and CD8 memory one.

The J gene is TRBJ1-5, the V gene TRBV5-5; 10 bases match TRBD1. Sequenced sample: naive CD4+ T cells sorted from blood. As to subset: CD45RA+ positively selected. This receptor was taken from a man aged 18 to 30 in good health. As DNA, the CDR3 is TGTGCCAGCAGCCTCGGGACAGGGGATCAGCCCCAGCATTTT. Translation gives CASSLGTGDQPQHF.